The clone carrying this T cell receptor beta chain was observed at least ten times. Indicated time point: technical triplicate 3. This specimen comes from a study of neurological immune-mediated disorders. TCRdb independently ran MiXCR on the 5' RACE reads; one entry per CDR3 protein. The sample shows over 25,000 distinct CDR3 sequences, 15% to 20% of them seen only once. This clonotype was obtained from a female donor with HTLV-1-associated myelopathy (HAM/TSP). The sequenced sample was CD4+ T cells from blood.

CDR3 nucleotides: TGTGCCAGCAGCAAAGGACCTACAACGCTAGGAAAACTGTTTTTT. Protein product: CASSKGPTTLGKLFF. This chain uses TRBV21-1 with TRBJ1-4. TRBV21-1 is a known pseudogene. The CDR3 consists of 15 residues.